These 18 T cell receptor beta chains share one sample of origin, sequenced in a study of vaccination and CD4 T cells after COVID-19 (dated by TCRdb to the early 2020s). Antigen specificity for these receptors is unknown. The library came from PCR. Sequencing used an Illumina iSeq 100. TCR sequencing of DNA from cultured CD4+ T cells used the Oncomine TCR Beta short-read assay at the Johns Hopkins FTIC core. TCRdb applied fastp at Q25 and MiXCR to the public reads, then kept only in-frame beta chains. Each CDR3 protein appears once, grouped with its most common genes and DNA. The table for this sample lists about 13,000 distinct CDR3 sequences; roughly 29% of them were counted only once. The ten largest clones capture 25% to 35% of the sample. The sample's treatment or condition label, in plain terms: roughly ten-day PBMC culture with coronavirus spike peptide pools or control peptides (ViraFEST assay).

Specimen: CD4+ T cells from blood, cultured in vitro, collected before SARS-CoV-2 vaccination. The receptors come from a human donor who received a COVID-19 vaccine.

This clonotype showed up just a few times. This sequence joins TRBV6-1 and TRBJ2-7; possible D gene TRBD1, 6 bases. This CDR3 region has 15 residues. The V gene lost 8 bases and the J gene lost 2 bases, with 19 bases spanning the gap. The germline CDR1 and CDR2 sequences are MNHNS and SASEGT. The chain's CDR3 is CASLVGWGPPYEQYF. The CDR3 bases are TGTGCCAGCCTAGTGGGTTGGGGGCCCCCCTACGAGCAGTACTTC.

The rearrangement uses TRBV12-3 or TRBV12-4 and TRBJ2-5; 7 nucleotides match TRBD1. The CDR3 loop spans 13 amino acids. V was clipped by 2 bases and J by 4 bases; unmatched bases: 1. This chain's CDR3 is CASSLKGAETQYF. The CDR3 region has the DNA TGTGCCAGCAGTTTAAAGGGGGCAGAGACCCAGTACTTC.

The table lists this clonotype with a few counts. The rearrangement links TRBV12-3 or TRBV12-4 to TRBJ1-5; D is uncertain. Deletions cut 8 bases from V and 3 bases from J, with 17 bases between. This CDR3 is built from 15 residues. The DNA for the CDR3 is TGTGCCAGCGGACCCAGTGGACGGTACAATCAGCCCCAGCATTTT. Protein sequence: CASGPSGRYNQPQHF.

The chain links TRBV24-1 to TRBJ2-7; tentatively, D is TRBD1 (5 bases). CDR1 KGHDR and CDR2 SFDVKD come from the germline V gene. V lost 1 base to trimming and J lost 1 base, with 10 bases between them. CDR3 size: 15 residues. The CDR3 DNA sequence: TGTGCCACCAGTGATTTCTCGGCAGGGTCCTACGAGCAGTACTTC. It specifies CATSDFSAGSYEQYF.

The V and J genes are TRBV5-1 and TRBJ1-4; no definite D call. V was shortened by 2 bases and J by 8 bases, with 10 bases between the two germline ends. The CDR3 consists of 13 residues. Germline V gene lookup returns CDR1 SGHRS and CDR2 YFSETQ. The CDR3 DNA reads TGCGCCAGCAGCTTCCCCCCGCTAGAAAAACTGTTTTTT. Protein product: CASSFPPLEKLFF.

The genes are TRBV2 and TRBJ2-7, with 7 bases that match TRBD2. V gave up 6 bases and J gave up 2 bases; unmatched junction bases: 4. The CDR3 consists of 13 residues. Germline V lookup: CDR1 SNHLY, CDR2 FYNNEI. This CDR3 is CASSASGAYEQYF. CDR3 in DNA: TGTGCCAGCAGCGCTAGCGGAGCCTACGAGCAGTACTTC. Full variable domain (rest looked up from reference TRBV2 and TRBJ2-7): EPEVTQTPSHQVTQMGQEVILRCVPISNHLYFYWYRQILGQKVEFLVSFYNNEISEKSEIFDDQFSVERPDGSNFTLKIRSTKLEDSAMYFCASSASGAYEQYFGPGTRLTVT.

The chain recombines TRBV6-1 with TRBJ2-7; D not resolved. CDR1 is MNHNS and CDR2 is SASEGT in the germline V gene. The V end was cut by 5 bases, the J end by 4 bases, with 9 bases between. This CDR3 is built from 12 residues. CDR3 in DNA: TGTGCCAGCAGTCCCCCAGAATACGAGCAGTACTTC. This encodes CASSPPEYEQYF.

The CDR3 nucleotides are TGTGCCATCAGGAGGTTCGGGGCCTCTAACTATGGCTACACCTTC. Protein: CAIRRFGASNYGYTF. The chain combines TRBV10-3 with TRBJ1-2, with a tentative D call TRBD1 (5 bases). The V gene lost 6 bases and the J gene lost 0 bases, with 14 bases spanning the gap. Germline CDR1 reads ENHRY; CDR2 reads SYGVKD. This CDR3 is 15 amino acids long.

This clonotype was recorded once. Here the CDR3 DNA reads TGTGCCAGCAGCCAAGAGGTGGGGGGCTCGAACACTGAAGCTTTCTTT. Amino acid sequence: CASSQEVGGSNTEAFF. The chain employs TRBV4-2 and TRBJ1-1; D might be TRBD1 (6 bases). The CDR3 length is 16 residues. V dropped 0 bases and J dropped 1 base, with 12 bases sitting between them. The germline V gene has CDR1 LGHNA and CDR2 YNFKEQ.

V usage is TRBV6-1 and J usage is TRBJ2-3, with 7 bases matching TRBD2. Per germline, CDR1 MNHNS and CDR2 SASEGT. This CDR3 spans 12 amino acids. V lost 5 bases, J lost 4 bases, and 0 bases stayed unmatched. The CDR3 is CASSSGADTQYF. The CDR3 region has the DNA TGTGCCAGCAGTAGCGGGGCAGATACGCAGTATTTT.

This clonotype appeared a few times. The chain combines TRBV7-9 with TRBJ1-2; D remains ambiguous. Trimming cost V 0 bases and J 6 bases, with 8 bases left between them. Germline loops: CDR1 SEHNR, CDR2 FQNEAQ (reference sequence). This CDR3 has 13 residues. The CDR3 nucleotides are TGTGCCAGCAGCTTAGCACCGGGCGATGGCTACACCTTC. Amino acids: CASSLAPGDGYTF.

This clonotype occurred a few times. The chain employs TRBV12-3 or TRBV12-4 and TRBJ1-1; no clear D. V was cut by 1 base and J by 9 bases, with 9 bases left in between. The CDR3 sequence is 12 residues long. The CDR3, as DNA: TGTGCCAGCAGTTTAGGCTCGGGGAAAGCTTTCTTT. It encodes CASSLGSGKAFF.

This sequence joins TRBV7-2 and TRBJ1-1; 9 bases are a match to TRBD1. From germline, CDR1 is SGHTA and CDR2 FQGNSA. Losses at the gene ends were 5 bases for V and 10 bases for J; bases not matched to a gene: 11. The CDR3 runs to 14 residues. Here the CDR3 DNA reads TGTGCCAGCAGCATAAATTGGGACAGGGAAACAGCTTTCTTT. This translates into CASSINWDRETAFF.

This clonotype was found a few times. This rearrangement joins TRBV6-1 to TRBJ1-1; D might be TRBD1 (6 bases). The CDR3 has 14 residues. Germline CDR1 and CDR2: MNHNS and SASEGT. The V gene lost 3 bases and the J gene lost 3 bases, with 11 bases spanning the gap. DNA for the CDR3: TGTGCCAGCAGTGAGAACAGGGCGGACACTGAAGCTTTCTTT. Encoded protein: CASSENRADTEAFF.

The chain joins TRBV5-4 to TRBJ2-1, with D possibly TRBD2 on 5 matching bases. Germline values: CDR1 SGHNT, CDR2 YYREEE (reference sequence). CDR3 length equals 15 residues. V gave up 4 bases and J gave up 5 bases, with 16 bases separating them. This chain's CDR3 is CASSGFRVGDNEQFF. As DNA, the CDR3 is TGTGCCAGCAGCGGTTTCCGGGTCGGGGACAATGAGCAGTTCTTC.

By share, this clonotype ranks as medium-sized (0.01 to 0.1%). The CDR3 nucleotides are TGCAGTGCTAGCGACTCTACGGATACGCAGTATTTT. This sequence encodes CSASDSTDTQYF. The chain carries TRBV20-1 and TRBJ2-3, with D unresolved. V was cut by 3 bases and J by 6 bases, with 10 bases left in between. The germline V gene has CDR1 DFQATT and CDR2 SNEGSKA (reference sequence). This CDR3 has 12 amino acids.

The chain joins TRBV7-8 to TRBJ2-1, with TRBD2 as a possible D gene (5 bases). The V end lost 0 bases, the J end lost 12 bases, and 6 bases lay between the germline ends. Germline-derived CDR1 and CDR2 are SGHVS and FQNEAQ. CDR3 length: 11 residues. The CDR3 reads CASSLADSQFF. The CDR3 DNA follows: TGTGCCAGCAGCTTAGCGGACTCGCAGTTCTTC.

This clonotype was counted a few times. The rearrangement joins TRBV7-2 to TRBJ2-2; 9 bases fit TRBD2. CDR3 size: 18 residues. After removal of 2 bases from V and 3 bases from J, the junction contained 10 bases not matched to a gene. Germline V gene lookup returns CDR1 SGHTA and CDR2 FQGNSA. In DNA form, the CDR3 reads TGTGCCAGCAGCTTACTTGCGGGGGGGCCGTGGTACACCGGGGAGCTGTTTTTT. Its translation is CASSLLAGGPWYTGELFF.